The 9 T cell receptor beta chains presented below share a single source sample, sequenced in a study of blood T cell dynamics during melanoma immunotherapy. Sample time point: week 3, after first cycle of checkpoint inhibitor. Clones were read by immunoSEQ multiplex PCR, and TCRdb kept only the in-frame ones, dropping some. Of a few thousand clones in the sample, about 95% were seen once. The sample consisted of effector memory CD8+ T cells from blood, taken from a patient treated with checkpoint blockade. These receptors came from a human donor with melanoma.

This chain uses TRBV7-8 with TRBJ1-5; 7 positions match TRBD1. The CDR3 is 16 amino acids. V shed 5 bases, J shed 2 bases, and the junction held 9 bases outside the gene matches. Germline V gene sequence: CDR1 SGHVS, CDR2 FQNEAQ. CDR3 residues: CASSQFPGTGNQPQHF. CDR3 in DNA: TGTGCCAGCAGCCAGTTCCCCGGGACAGGCAATCAGCCCCAGCATTTT.

The V gene is TRBV27, the J gene TRBJ2-7; D is unclear. In germline, CDR1 is MNHEY, CDR2 SMNVEV (reference sequence). This CDR3 region has 13 residues. Trimming pared 6 bases from V and 5 bases from J, leaving 14 bases between. In DNA form, the CDR3 reads TGTGCCAGCAGCTCTACCCGAATCCACGAGCAGTACTTC. Its translation is CASSSTRIHEQYF.

This clone was recorded once. The chain joins TRBV27 to TRBJ1-2, with D maybe TRBD1 (5 bases). Looked up from germline, CDR1 is MNHEY and CDR2 is SMNVEV (reference sequence). With 5 bases removed from V and 7 bases from J, the gap between germline ends came to 14 bases. The CDR3 sequence is 13 residues long. The CDR3 DNA reads TGTGCCAGCAGTCCGGGGCAGGGACTTGGCTACACCTTC. Protein sequence: CASSPGQGLGYTF.

V gene TRBV27 combines with J gene TRBJ1-2, with a possible D match to TRBD1 (5 bases). Per germline, CDR1 MNHEY and CDR2 SMNVEV (reference sequence). V was cut by 0 bases and J by 3 bases, with 8 bases left in between. This CDR3 region has 14 residues. The CDR3 DNA follows: TGTGCCAGCAGTTTATCCGGGGGAGACTATGGCTACACCTTC. Residues: CASSLSGGDYGYTF.

The CDR3 loop is CASSSPSSYQETQYF. As DNA, the CDR3 is TGTGCCAGCAGCTCACCGTCCTCATACCAAGAGACCCAGTACTTC. The genes are TRBV7-6 and TRBJ2-5; D ambiguous. Germline V CDR1 and CDR2: SGHVS, FNYEAQ. Trimming pared 4 bases from V and 0 bases from J, leaving 12 bases between. The CDR3 totals 15 residues.

This clone is a singleton in its sample. The chain links TRBV25-1 to TRBJ2-5; D gene uncertain. The end of the DNA is better explained by TRBJ2-7, so the J call may be wrong. This CDR3 contains 10 residues. Germline V gene lookup returns CDR1 MGHDK and CDR2 SYGVNS. The CDR3 region has the DNA TGTGCCAGCGGATACTACGAGCAGTACTTC. Protein product: CASGYYEQYF.

V gene TRBV27 combines with J gene TRBJ2-1; 8 bases match TRBD2. The CDR3 has 16 amino acids. Germline CDR1 reads MNHEY; CDR2 reads SMNVEV (reference sequence). V trimming: 9 bases; J trimming: 7 bases; junction bases outside the gene matches: 17. For the CDR3, the DNA is TGTGCCAGTCGTGCGGCCCCTGCGGGGGGCTGGAATGAGCAGTTCTTC. This translates into CASRAAPAGGWNEQFF.

The chain has TRBV30 and TRBJ2-2; TRBD1 is a possible D gene (5 bases). Germline-derived CDR1 and CDR2 are GTSNPN and SVGIG (reference sequence). Between the trimmed V and J ends, which lost 7 bases and 1 base, there was a span of 7 bases. The CDR3 has 12 amino acids. The CDR3 loop is CALTENTGELFF. The CDR3 DNA is TGTGCCTTGACAGAGAACACCGGGGAGCTGTTTTTT.

This chain joins TRBV7-9 and TRBJ1-4, with D unresolved. Germline assignment: CDR1 SEHNR and CDR2 FQNEAQ (reference sequence). The V end lost 6 bases, the J end lost 8 bases, and 10 bases lay between the germline ends. The CDR3 is made up of 12 amino acids. CDR3 nucleotides: TGTGCCAGCAGTTCGCAGGCCGAAAAACTGTTTTTT. Translation: CASSSQAEKLFF.